This is a list of T cell receptor beta chains from one sample in a study of blood T cells in healthy people across ages. In TCRdb, the 5' RACE reads were re-called with MiXCR into one record per CDR3 protein. The sample holds around 670,000 distinct CDR3 sequences, approximately 30% seen once. Sample: blood. All receptors derive from an elderly woman in good health. Each CDR3 is given with its conserved first and last residue. The D gene is left open where the match is weak. Some rows mark clone size as missing; the rest say once, few, many or name a class of expanded clone.

d_call cdr3_length clone_size j_call v_call cdr3_nt cdr3_aa
NA 14 many TRBJ1-2 TRBV15 TGTGCCACCAGCAGAGCGGAGTCCGACTATGGCTACACCTTC CATSRAESDYGYTF
NA 14 many TRBJ1-1 TRBV5-1 TGCGCCAGCAGCCCGACACAGATAAACACTGAAGCTTTCTTT CASSPTQINTEAFF
NA 15 NA TRBJ1-1 TRBV3-1 TGTGCCAGCAGCCAAGGATCGGCAGGGGCCCTTGGAGCTTTCTTT CASSQGSAGALGAFF
NA 16 NA TRBJ1-2 TRBV12-3/TRBV12-4 TGTGCCAGCAGCCCCGCTCTCGGGGGTATGATAAGTGGCTACACCTTC CASSPALGGMISGYTF
NA 16 NA TRBJ2-7 TRBV5-1 TGCGCCAGCAGCTTGAAGGTCTCCGTCTCCTACAATGAGCAGTACTTC CASSLKVSVSYNEQYF
NA 13 few TRBJ1-2 TRBV9 TGTGCCAGCAGCCCCGGGGTCGAGCCTGGCTACACCTTC CASSPGVEPGYTF
NA 15 NA TRBJ2-1 TRBV29-1 TGCAGCGTATTGACTAGTTCCCCCCAACACAATGAGCAGTTCTTC CSVLTSSPQHNEQFF
TRBD1 15 many TRBJ1-5 TRBV30 TGTGCCTGGAGTGTGCCGGGACAGGGCTATCAGCCCCAGCATTTT CAWSVPGQGYQPQHF
NA 15 many TRBJ2-3 TRBV3-1 TGTGCCAGCAGCCAAACCGGGACTGCCCCTGATACGCAGTATTTT CASSQTGTAPDTQYF
NA 15 NA TRBJ2-1 TRBV20-1 TGCAGTGCTAGGCGGGTCGGTCAGACATACAATGAGCAGTTCTTC CSARRVGQTYNEQFF
TRBD2 15 many TRBJ2-3 TRBV7-8 TGTGCCAGCAGCCGCAACCGGGGGGTGGCAGATACGCAGTATTTT CASSRNRGVADTQYF
TRBD1 14 many TRBJ2-1 TRBV7-9 TGTGCCAGCAGCTATAGGGACAGGGATGGTGAGCAGTTCTTC CASSYRDRDGEQFF
TRBD2 14 many TRBJ2-5 TRBV3-1 TGTGCCAGCAGCCACGGGACTAGCCAAGAGACCCAGTACTTC CASSHGTSQETQYF
NA 17 many TRBJ2-6 TRBV3-1 TGTGCCAGCAGCCAAGAGACCAGAAGCTCTGGGGCCAACGTCCTGACTTTC CASSQETRSSGANVLTF
TRBD1 16 NA TRBJ1-5 TRBV20-1 TGCAGTGCTAGAGGCCTGGGACAGGGGGCTTATCAGCCCCAGCATTTT CSARGLGQGAYQPQHF
TRBD1 15 few TRBJ1-1 TRBV29-1 TGCAGCGTTGTGACAGGGAAGGCGTTGGACACTGAAGCTTTCTTT CSVVTGKALDTEAFF
TRBD1 18 NA TRBJ1-5 TRBV5-1 TGCGCCAGCAGACTTTTTGACGCAGGGGGGAATAGCAATCAGCCCCAGCATTTT CASRLFDAGGNSNQPQHF
TRBD2 16 NA TRBJ2-7 TRBV7-8 TGTGCCAGCAGCTTAGGGACTAGCGGGATGTCCTACGAGCAGTACTTC CASSLGTSGMSYEQYF
TRBD1 16 many TRBJ2-1 TRBV15 TGTGCCACCAGCAGATCCGGACAGGGGGCCTACAATGAGCAGTTCTTC CATSRSGQGAYNEQFF
NA 15 many TRBJ2-5 TRBV7-2 TGTGCCAGCAGCTTAGAAGGGGGCGGGGTGGGGACCCAGTACTTC CASSLEGGGVGTQYF
NA 15 many TRBJ2-2 TRBV2 TGTGCCAGCAGTGGGGACTCTCTGTTCACCGGGGAGCTGTTTTTT CASSGDSLFTGELFF
NA 18 many TRBJ1-5 TRBV7-9 TGTGCCAGCAGCTTATCACCGACAGGCCCTTTTAGCAATCAGCCCCAGCATTTT CASSLSPTGPFSNQPQHF
NA 14 once TRBJ2-2 TRBV12-3/TRBV12-4 TGTGCCAGCACCCCGACAGGGAGGGCCGGGGAGCTGTTTTTT CASTPTGRAGELFF
NA 14 many TRBJ2-4 TRBV18 TGTGCCAGCTCACCGGGTGGGCTAAAAAACATTCAGTACTTC CASSPGGLKNIQYF
TRBD2 14 many TRBJ2-1 TRBV7-2 TGTGCCAGCAGCCGGGTGGTAGCGGGCAATGAGCAGTTCTTC CASSRVVAGNEQFF
NA 13 NA TRBJ1-2 TRBV6-6 TGTGCCAGCAGACCCCGCGTGCGCGGCGGCTACACCTTC CASRPRVRGGYTF
NA 15 few TRBJ2-2 TRBV20-1 TGCAGTGCTAGAGATCGGGCAGGGGGGACCGGGGAGCTGTTTTTT CSARDRAGGTGELFF